This TCR beta chain was documented in a study of T-cell reconstitution after alpha-beta-depleted transplantation in children. Study-wide findings and caveats: Several hundred graft clones that had expanded were reportedly the source of alpha-beta T cells about two months after transplant.

Remarks on this clonotype: Antigen specificity is unknown.

Unique molecular identifiers were used to barcode this TCRbeta library. Via MiXCR, TCRdb re-called the PCR reads, giving one row per CDR3 protein. The table has more than 85,000 distinct CDR3 sequences, over 6% seen once. The V gene end was trimmed by 9 bases and the J gene end by 4 bases; junction bases not matched to a gene: 14. Looked up from germline, CDR1 is LNHDA and CDR2 is SQIVND (reference sequence). The CDR3 loop spans 15 amino acids. The sequence was obtained from a boy aged 2 to 10 with acute lymphoblastic leukemia, due to receive a stem cell transplant. The chain couples TRBV19 to TRBJ1-2, with 7 nucleotides matching TRBD1. Material: PBMCs, obtained before TCRalphabeta/CD19-depleted stem cell transplant. The DNA of the CDR3 is TGTGCCAGCCTCGACCGACAGGGTGGTTCCTATGGCTACACCTTC. It yields the protein CASLDRQGGSYGYTF. Based on the CDR3 plus reference TRBV19 and TRBJ1-2, the full variable domain is DGGITQSPKYLFRKEGQNVTLSCEQNLNHDAMYWYRQDPGQGLRLIYYSQIVNDFQKGDIAEGYSVSREKKESFPLTVTSAQKNPTAFYLCASLDRQGGSYGYTFGSGTRLTVV.